The 14 T cell receptor beta chains below all came from one sample that was sequenced in a study of blood T cell repertoires in COVID-19. TCRdb's table, derived via immunoSEQ multiplex PCR, lists solely in-frame clones and lacks some. The sample includes fewer than 400,000 clones, 75% to 90% seen only once; the top ten take 2.5% to 3.5%. Specimen: peripheral blood. Source of these receptors: a woman aged 25 to 45 with COVID-19, enrolled during active disease.

The J gene is TRBJ2-1, the V gene TRBV7-2; 14 bases are a match to TRBD2. V lost 4 bases and J lost 8; bases outside the gene matches: 7. CDR1 and CDR2 from the germline V gene are SGHTA and FQGNSA. The CDR3 is 16 residues long. The CDR3 region has the DNA TGTGCCAGCAGCTCCCCGACTAGCGGGAGGGTGTATGAGCAGTTCTTC. Protein product: CASSSPTSGRVYEQFF. Full variable domain (missing parts from reference TRBV7-2 and TRBJ2-1): GAGVSQSPSNKVTEKGKDVELRCDPISGHTALYWYRQSLGQGLEFLIYFQGNSAPDKSGLPSDRFSAERTGGSVSTLTIQRTQQEDSAVYLCASSSPTSGRVYEQFFGPGTRLTVL.

The chain combines TRBV18 with TRBJ2-1; TRBD1 might be the D (5 bases). Germline V gene lookup returns CDR1 KGHSH and CDR2 LQKENI. The ends were cut back, 3 bases at V and 7 bases at J, with 10 bases in the middle. The CDR3 sequence is 13 residues long. CDR3 bases: TGTGCCAGCTCACCGGTCAGGGTGAATGAGCAGTTCTTC. It is translated as CASSPVRVNEQFF.

The chain joins TRBV6-5 to TRBJ2-1; possible D gene TRBD2, 6 bases. The germline CDR1 and CDR2 sequences are MNHEY and SVGAGI. V was shortened by 3 bases and J by 1 base, with 13 bases between the two germline ends. The CDR3 is made up of 16 amino acids. CDR3 sequence reads: CASSYFAGWSYNEQFF. DNA of the CDR3: TGTGCCAGCAGTTATTTTGCGGGATGGTCCTACAATGAGCAGTTCTTC.

The chain uses TRBV19 and TRBJ1-6, with TRBD1 matching 9 bases. Losses at the gene ends were 6 bases for V and 10 bases for J; bases not matched to a gene: 4. Germline CDR1 LNHDA, CDR2 SQIVND (reference sequence). This CDR3 region has 13 residues. The CDR3 DNA is TGTGCCAGTAGGGACAGGGGTGGATCACCCCTCCACTTT. Amino acids: CASRDRGGSPLHF.

The chain is built from TRBV28 and TRBJ2-7; TRBD2 is a possible D gene (5 bases). The CDR3 covers 12 residues. V was shortened by 2 bases and J by 7 bases, with 9 bases between the two germline ends. CDR1 is MDHEN and CDR2 is SYDVKM in the germline V gene. Here the CDR3 reads CASSLSSGEQYF. Written as DNA, the CDR3 is TGTGCCAGCAGTTTAAGTTCGGGGGAGCAGTACTTC.

The rearrangement joins TRBV5-4 to TRBJ2-5; perhaps TRBD2 as D (6 bases). Germline V gives CDR1 SGHNT, CDR2 YYREEE (reference sequence). V dropped 0 bases and J dropped 5 bases, with 11 bases sitting between them. The CDR3 is made up of 14 amino acids. In DNA, the CDR3 is TGTGCCAGCAGCTTGGTACGGGAGTGGGAGACCCAGTACTTC. This gives the protein CASSLVREWETQYF.

The chain employs TRBV5-5 and TRBJ1-3; D unresolved. Germline V gives CDR1 SGHKS, CDR2 YYEKEE (reference sequence). The length of the CDR3 is 15 residues. Deletions cut 0 bases from V and 0 bases from J, with 7 bases between. Here the CDR3 reads CASSLELPSGNTIYF. The CDR3 DNA sequence: TGTGCCAGCAGCTTGGAACTGCCCTCTGGAAACACCATATATTTT.

Concerning this clone: The same CDR3 can be traced to other DNA sequences in this sample. This chain connects TRBV19 to TRBJ1-1, with 7 bases that match TRBD1. Germline assignment: CDR1 LNHDA and CDR2 SQIVND (reference sequence). This CDR3 spans 13 amino acids. V shed 3 bases and J 4 bases; nucleotides not matched to a gene: 2. The CDR3 DNA follows: TGTGCCAGTAGTATCCAGGGGGGCACTGAAGCTTTCTTT. Its protein is CASSIQGGTEAFF.

The rearrangement uses TRBV11-2 and TRBJ2-7; 8 bases map to TRBD2. This CDR3 comprises 18 residues. The junction had 11 bases not matched to a gene; V was cut back by 1 base and J by 0 bases. CDR1 is SGHAT and CDR2 is FQNNGV in the germline V gene. DNA for the CDR3: TGTGCCAGCAGCTTAGGCCCCCCCGGGACTAGAACCTCCTACGAGCAGTACTTC. Protein sequence: CASSLGPPGTRTSYEQYF.

V gene TRBV27 combines with J gene TRBJ2-4, with D maybe TRBD2 (5 bases). Germline V lookup: CDR1 MNHEY, CDR2 SMNVEV (reference sequence). The germline V and J ends were trimmed by 3 bases and 7 bases, with 13 bases remaining between them. The CDR3 runs to 14 residues. The CDR3 reads CASSFVPGVNIQYF. Written as DNA, the CDR3 is TGTGCCAGCAGTTTCGTCCCCGGGGTGAACATTCAGTACTTC.

The chain combines TRBV3-1 (or the pseudogene TRBV3-2) with TRBJ1-1, with D unclear. V was cut by 7 bases and J by 4 bases, with 13 bases left in between. This CDR3 has 13 amino acids. The germline CDR1 and CDR2 sequences are LGHDT and YNNKEL (reference sequence). The CDR3 sequence is CASTPSEATEAFF. The CDR3, as DNA: TGTGCCAGCACCCCGTCCGAGGCCACTGAAGCTTTCTTT.

This rearrangement joins TRBV2 to TRBJ2-3; TRBD2 might be the D (6 bases). V shed 5 bases and J shed 0 bases, with 12 bases lying between them. Germline-derived CDR1 and CDR2 are SNHLY and FYNNEI. CDR3 size: 15 residues. CDR3 region: CASSPLASSTDTQYF. In DNA, the CDR3 is TGTGCCAGCAGTCCACTAGCTTCTAGCACAGATACGCAGTATTTT.

The rearrangement uses TRBV2 and TRBJ2-7; 7 bases fit TRBD2. Per germline, CDR1 SNHLY and CDR2 FYNNEI. After removal of 4 bases from V and 2 bases from J, the junction contained 5 bases not matched to a gene. This CDR3 spans 14 amino acids. The CDR3 bases are TGTGCCAGCAGTGGGAGTGGGAGGGCCTACGAGCAGTACTTC. This translates into CASSGSGRAYEQYF.

Comments on this clone: A read error may produce the germline difference seen at one junction end. The chain has TRBV5-1 and TRBJ2-2; maybe TRBD1 (5 bases). This CDR3 is built from 14 residues. Germline CDR1 SGHRS, CDR2 YFSETQ. CDR3 amino acids: CASSLAGNAGELFF. CDR3 coding DNA: TGCGCCAGCAGCTTGGCAGGGAACGCCGGGGAGCTGTTTTTT.